These 20 T cell receptor beta chains were sequenced from one sample in a study of blood T cell repertoires in COVID-19. The table came from immunoSEQ multiplex PCR; TCRdb's copy has only in-frame clones and leaves some out. The sample has 250,000 or so clones, 70% to 90% seen once. Specimen: PBMCs or T cells enriched from blood (not recorded which). These receptors all stem from a woman younger than 45 with acute COVID-19.

The CDR3 DNA is TGTGCCAGCAGCCAAGATTGGAGGGGAGCCACTAGCGGGCTATACAATGAGCAGTTCTTC. Encoded protein: CASSQDWRGATSGLYNEQFF. The chain recombines TRBV3-1 (or the pseudogene TRBV3-2) with TRBJ2-1; 9 bases are a match to TRBD2. The V gene's germline CDR1 is LGHDT and CDR2 YNNKEL (reference sequence). The CDR3 loop spans 20 amino acids. V gave up 0 bases and J gave up 4 bases; unmatched junction bases: 16.

V usage is TRBV28 and J usage is TRBJ1-1; D unclear. V shed 3 bases and J shed 1 base, with 9 bases lying between them. Germline CDR1 MDHEN, CDR2 SYDVKM. This CDR3 has 14 residues. DNA of the CDR3: TGTGCCAGCAGTTTGGTTGGGCAGAACACTGAAGCTTTCTTT. Its protein product is CASSLVGQNTEAFF.

This clone was observed once. V and J are TRBV4-1 and TRBJ1-4; D is unresolved. The CDR3 has 16 residues. The V gene's germline CDR1 is MGHRA and CDR2 YSYEKL. The germline V and J ends were trimmed by 1 base and 0 bases, with 9 bases remaining between them. Here the CDR3 reads CASSQASDSTNEKLFF. The CDR3 nucleotides are TGCGCCAGCAGCCAAGCGTCGGACTCAACTAATGAAAAACTGTTTTTT.

The chain is built from TRBV7-2 and TRBJ2-3; 9 bases map to TRBD2. CDR3 length: 16 residues. Germline V gives CDR1 SGHTA, CDR2 FQGNSA. Unmatched junction bases numbered 11, after V lost 5 bases and J lost 5 bases. The CDR3 spells CASSQLPREGRDTQYF. The CDR3 DNA sequence: TGTGCCAGCAGCCAGCTTCCGCGGGAGGGCCGAGATACGCAGTATTTT. Variable domain in full (rest from reference TRBV7-2 and TRBJ2-3): GAGVSQSPSNKVTEKGKDVELRCDPISGHTALYWYRQSLGQGLEFLIYFQGNSAPDKSGLPSDRFSAERTGGSVSTLTIQRTQQEDSAVYLCASSQLPREGRDTQYFGPGTRLTVL.

The V and J genes are TRBV6-2 or TRBV6-3 and TRBJ2-1, with 9 bases fitting TRBD2. The germline CDR1 and CDR2 sequences are MNHEY and SVGEGT. The CDR3 runs to 14 residues. Trimming at V came to 6 bases and at J to 6 bases, leaving 6 bases not matched to a gene. CDR3: CASSTSGPINEQFF. Written as DNA, the CDR3 is TGTGCCAGCAGCACTAGCGGGCCGATCAATGAGCAGTTCTTC.

The V gene is TRBV19, the J gene TRBJ2-1; TRBD2 is a possible D gene (6 bases). Germline V CDR1 and CDR2: LNHDA, SQIVND (reference sequence). V was pared by 6 bases and J by 0 bases, with 21 bases between. This CDR3 is 18 amino acids long. CDR3 in amino acids: CASSEGRLSGYSYNEQFF. The CDR3 DNA reads as TGTGCCAGTAGCGAGGGACGGTTAAGCGGGTACTCCTACAATGAGCAGTTCTTC.

This chain links TRBV3-1 (or the pseudogene TRBV3-2) with TRBJ1-5; a possible D gene is TRBD1 (6 bases). The germline gives CDR1 LGHDT, CDR2 YNNKEL (reference sequence). Trimming removed 1 base from V and 3 bases from J, with 7 bases in between. This CDR3 has 14 amino acids. The CDR3: CASSQGTANQPQHF. The CDR3 coding sequence is TGTGCCAGCAGCCAAGGGACAGCCAATCAGCCCCAGCATTTT.

V is TRBV28 and J is TRBJ2-3; maybe TRBD2 (6 bases). CDR3 size: 15 residues. Germline loops: CDR1 MDHEN, CDR2 SYDVKM. V dropped 2 bases and J dropped 0 bases, with 9 bases sitting between them. CDR3 in amino acids: CASSLSLASTDTQYF. Written as DNA, the CDR3 is TGTGCCAGCAGTTTAAGTCTAGCGAGCACAGATACGCAGTATTTT.

The chain uses TRBV4-1 and TRBJ2-3, with D tentatively TRBD2 (6 bases). CDR3 length: 15 amino acids. Germline V gene lookup returns CDR1 MGHRA and CDR2 YSYEKL. V lost 0 bases to trimming and J lost 7 bases, with 14 bases between them. The CDR3 reads CASSQEVAVKHTQYF. The CDR3 DNA reads TGCGCCAGCAGCCAAGAGGTAGCGGTCAAACATACGCAGTATTTT.

The J gene is TRBJ2-1, the V gene TRBV28; 7 nucleotides line up with TRBD2. CDR1 MDHEN and CDR2 SYDVKM come from the germline V gene. This CDR3 comprises 15 residues. Trimming removed 7 bases from V and 4 bases from J; junction bases left unmatched: 10. For the CDR3, the DNA is TGTGCCAGCAAGTTTTGGTCTAGCGGTTACAATGAGCAGTTCTTC. It specifies CASKFWSSGYNEQFF.

The V gene is TRBV9, the J gene TRBJ2-1; 13 bases align to TRBD2. Germline CDR1 and CDR2: SGDLS and YYNGEE. This CDR3 comprises 23 residues. Trimming at V came to 0 bases and at J to 2 bases, leaving 20 bases not matched to a gene. The DNA of the CDR3 is TGTGCCAGCAGCGTAGGAATCATTTCGGGGCCCTCGGGACTAGCGGGACCCTACAATGAGCAGTTCTTC. This encodes CASSVGIISGPSGLAGPYNEQFF.

The chain couples TRBV3-1 (or the pseudogene TRBV3-2) to TRBJ2-6; 8 bases map to TRBD1. The CDR3 has 18 residues. Germline V gene sequence: CDR1 LGHDT, CDR2 YNNKEL (reference sequence). The ends lost 2 bases at V and 0 bases at J; junction bases unmatched: 6. CDR3 nucleotides: TGTGCCAGCAGCCAATGGGGACAGGTTATCTCTGGGGCCAACGTCCTGACTTTC. It encodes CASSQWGQVISGANVLTF.

V is TRBV3-1 (or the pseudogene TRBV3-2) and J is TRBJ2-7, with TRBD2 matching over 11 bases. CDR1 LGHDT and CDR2 YNNKEL come from the germline V gene (reference sequence). The CDR3 totals 20 residues. The J segment lost 2 bases and the V segment lost 3 bases, leaving 18 bases of the junction unmatched. CDR3 residues: CASSQEAGPGGLAGTYEQYF. CDR3 DNA sequence: TGTGCCAGCAGCCAGGAAGCGGGACCCGGCGGACTAGCGGGCACCTACGAGCAGTACTTC.

The count of this clone is one. DNA of the CDR3: TGCGCCAGCAGCCTCTCCCAAGGCCCGGGGTATGAGCAGTTCTTC. Its protein product is CASSLSQGPGYEQFF. The gene calls are TRBV4-1 and TRBJ2-1; D may be TRBD2 (5 bases). The V and J ends lost 4 bases and 8 bases respectively, with 18 bases between them. Germline assignment: CDR1 MGHRA and CDR2 YSYEKL. The CDR3 sequence is 15 residues long.

This chain connects TRBV5-1 to TRBJ2-1, with 11 positions matching TRBD2. Germline CDR1 and CDR2: SGHRS and YFSETQ. The CDR3 spans 16 residues. V shed 4 bases and J 7 bases; nucleotides not matched to a gene: 10. CDR3 sequence (DNA): TGCGCCAGCAGCCTGTGGGGGACTAGCGGTTCTAATGAGCAGTTCTTC. Translation gives CASSLWGTSGSNEQFF.

This clone was picked up a small number of times. The gene calls are TRBV14 and TRBJ1-2; D gene ambiguous. This CDR3 region has 12 residues. Germline V lookup: CDR1 SGHDN, CDR2 FVKESK. V lost 1 base and J lost 6, with 6 bases in between. CDR3 coding DNA: TGTGCCAGCAGCCAAGCCAGGAATGGCTACACCTTC. It codes for CASSQARNGYTF.

The chain recombines TRBV4-3 with TRBJ2-4, with D possibly TRBD2 on 5 matching bases. The V gene's germline CDR1 is LGHNA and CDR2 YSLEER. V dropped 11 bases and J dropped 6 bases, with 20 bases sitting between them. There are 14 residues in the CDR3. CDR3 region: CADGNTAKPNIQYF. For the CDR3, the DNA is TGCGCCGACGGGAATACGGCGAAGCCAAACATTCAGTACTTC.

V and J are TRBV9 and TRBJ1-3; no firm D call. CDR1 is SGDLS, CDR2 YYNGEE, per germline. V lost 3 bases to trimming and J lost 0 bases, with 7 bases between them. This CDR3 has 14 residues. The CDR3 sequence is CASSDIASGNTIYF. The CDR3 region has the DNA TGTGCCAGCAGCGACATAGCCTCTGGAAACACCATATATTTT.

The J gene is TRBJ1-3, the V gene TRBV29-1; D uncertain. The CDR3 consists of 13 residues. V lost 4 bases, J lost 7 bases, and 14 bases lay in between. Germline assignment: CDR1 SQVTM and CDR2 ANQGSEA. CDR3 nucleotide sequence: TGCAGCGTTGCCGGCAGTGCGGGGAACACCATATATTTT. Its protein is CSVAGSAGNTIYF.

CDR3: CAWSVGDSNQPQHF. CDR3 bases: TGTGCCTGGAGTGTAGGGGATAGCAATCAGCCCCAGCATTTT. The rearrangement links TRBV30 to TRBJ1-5; D is possibly TRBD1 (5 bases). The germline V gene has CDR1 GTSNPN and CDR2 SVGIG (reference sequence). CDR3 size: 14 residues. Trimming shortened V by 0 bases and J by 0 bases, and 6 bases separated the two germline ends.